These 30 T cell receptor beta chains originate from one sample sequenced in a study of cytomegalovirus exposure and HLA in healthy donors (dated by TCRdb to 2015 to 2018). Libraries were constructed by the immunoSEQ multiplex PCR assay. The multiplex PCR relied on a mix of 60 forward primers for TCR Vbeta segments and 13 reverse primers for TCR Jbeta segments. What TCRdb holds here is the immuneACCESS table cut down to in-frame rearrangements. Part of the clones is not present; checked against another copy, under half of the missing clones reflect an unresolved V gene, and the others are unexplained. The sample table records around 50,000 clones; around three quarters of these occur just once. The ten largest account for 7% to 10% of the sample. Sequenced sample: PBMCs. These receptor sequences come from a man under 40 in good health and CMV-seropositive.

The J gene is TRBJ2-7, the V gene TRBV7-3, with 7 bases aligning to TRBD1. CDR3 length: 11 amino acids. V lost 11 bases, J lost 5 bases, and 6 bases stayed unmatched. Germline values: CDR1 SGHTA, CDR2 FQGTGA. DNA of the CDR3: TGTGCCGTTTACAGGGGCCACGAGCAGTACTTC. This translates into CAVYRGHEQYF.

Remarks on this clone: A read error may produce the germline difference seen at one junction end. The chain couples TRBV7-9 to TRBJ1-2; a weak D match, TRBD1 (5 bases). The CDR3 contains 13 residues. CDR1 and CDR2 (germline): SEHNR, FQNEAQ (reference sequence). CDR3 amino acids: CSSSPSTDGGYTF. CDR3 coding DNA: TGTTCCAGCAGCCCGTCGACAGACGGGGGCTACACCTTC.

This clone was counted once. The chain recombines TRBV19 with TRBJ1-1, with D perhaps matching TRBD1 (6 bases). V lost 3 bases to trimming and J lost 3 bases, with 17 bases between them. CDR3 length equals 16 residues. Per the germline V gene, CDR1 is LNHDA and CDR2 is SQIVND (reference sequence). The CDR3 nucleotides read TGTGCCAGTAGTATGTTTGGCCGGGCAGGGGACACTGAAGCTTTCTTT. Translating it yields CASSMFGRAGDTEAFF.

As DNA, the CDR3 is TGTGCCAGCTCACCCGGCGGACAGATCACCGGGGAGCTGTTTTTT. Translating gives CASSPGGQITGELFF. V gene TRBV18 combines with J gene TRBJ2-2; TRBD1 is a possible D gene (6 bases). This CDR3 comprises 15 residues. Germline assignment: CDR1 KGHSH and CDR2 LQKENI. V shed 3 bases and J shed 4 bases, with 12 bases lying between them.

J is TRBJ1-1 and V is TRBV5-1; TRBD1 matches at 9 bases. This CDR3 contains 14 residues. J lost 5 bases, V lost 4 bases, and 6 bases had no gene match. CDR1 and CDR2 from the germline V gene are SGHRS and YFSETQ. The CDR3 DNA sequence: TGCGCCAGCAGCCAAACCGGGACAGGGACTGAAGCTTTCTTT. Encoded protein: CASSQTGTGTEAFF.

This chain links TRBV6-1 with TRBJ1-2; TRBD1 aligns across 10 bases. After removal of 7 bases from V and 3 bases from J, the junction contained 2 bases not matched to a gene. This CDR3 region has 13 residues. From germline, CDR1 is MNHNS and CDR2 SASEGT. CDR3 sequence (DNA): TGTGCCAGCATGACAGGGGGCGACTATGGCTACACCTTC. It codes for CASMTGGDYGYTF.

The chain links TRBV7-8 to TRBJ2-2; D gene unclear. Trimming removed 4 bases at V and 4 bases at J, with 16 bases between. CDR1 SGHVS and CDR2 FQNEAQ come from the germline V gene. The CDR3 loop spans 16 amino acids. CDR3: CASSYPLQDGTGELFF. Here the CDR3 DNA reads TGTGCCAGCAGCTACCCCCTGCAGGATGGCACCGGGGAGCTGTTTTTT.

V is TRBV7-6 and J is TRBJ1-1; 8 nucleotides match TRBD1. The CDR3 contains 15 residues. Germline V gene sequence: CDR1 SGHVS, CDR2 FNYEAQ. The V gene end was trimmed by 1 base and the J gene end by 1 base; junction bases not matched to a gene: 2. The CDR3 loop is CASSLGQGANTEAFF. The CDR3 DNA reads TGTGCCAGCAGCTTAGGGCAGGGGGCGAACACTGAAGCTTTCTTT.

The rearrangement links TRBV6-5 to TRBJ1-2; D gene ambiguous. Trimming took off 0 bases at V and 4 bases at J, with 12 bases between the two ends. This CDR3 spans 15 amino acids. Germline-derived CDR1 and CDR2 are MNHEY and SVGAGI. The CDR3 coding sequence is TGTGCCAGCAGTTACTCGAACACTCTAGGCTATGGCTACACCTTC. Its translation is CASSYSNTLGYGYTF.

The V gene is TRBV29-1, the J gene TRBJ1-5, with unresolved D. V was cut by 7 bases and J by 2 bases, with 9 bases left in between. Germline values: CDR1 SQVTM, CDR2 ANQGSEA. This CDR3 region has 12 residues. The CDR3 loop reads CSGREGNQPQHF. The CDR3 nucleotides are TGCAGCGGGAGGGAGGGCAATCAGCCCCAGCATTTT.

The rearrangement joins TRBV5-4 to TRBJ2-7; 7 bases agree with TRBD1. V lost 4 bases and J lost 3; bases outside the gene matches: 10. Germline V CDR1 and CDR2: SGHNT, YYREEE (reference sequence). This CDR3 region has 15 residues. The CDR3 DNA sequence: TGTGCCAGCAGCCCCCCGGACAGGCCAGACTACGAGCAGTACTTC. Protein sequence: CASSPPDRPDYEQYF.

The rearrangement joins TRBV19 to TRBJ2-2; 8 bases match TRBD1. Trimming removed 3 bases from V and 5 bases from J; junction bases left unmatched: 2. Germline CDR1 LNHDA, CDR2 SQIVND (reference sequence). This CDR3 is 14 amino acids long. The CDR3 sequence: CASSIRDRTGELFF. The CDR3 nucleotides read TGTGCCAGTAGTATCAGGGACAGGACCGGGGAGCTGTTTTTT.

The V call is TRBV11-2, the J call TRBJ2-2, with TRBD1 matching 7 bases. This CDR3 comprises 15 residues. Germline V CDR1 and CDR2: SGHAT, FQNNGV. The J segment lost 6 bases and the V segment lost 1 base, leaving 5 bases of the junction unmatched. CDR3 DNA: TGTGCCAGCAGCTTAGGTGACAGGGTTGCCGGGGAGCTGTTTTTT. Its translation is CASSLGDRVAGELFF.

The CDR3 nucleotides read TGTGCCACCGACGAGTGTACAGCTCGGGAGACCCAGTACTTC. Protein sequence: CATDECTARETQYF. The V and J genes are TRBV6-5 and TRBJ2-5; D not certain. Germline V gene sequence: CDR1 MNHEY, CDR2 SVGAGI. The CDR3 covers 14 residues. Trimming removed 10 bases at V and 5 bases at J, with 20 bases between.

The chain carries TRBV7-8 and TRBJ1-1; D ambiguous. The germline gives CDR1 SGHVS, CDR2 FQNEAQ. The ends were cut back, 2 bases at V and 7 bases at J, with 5 bases in the middle. The CDR3 contains 11 residues. The CDR3 protein is CASSLRGEAFF. The CDR3, as DNA: TGTGCCAGCAGCTTAAGAGGTGAAGCTTTCTTT.

The chain carries TRBV27 and TRBJ1-6; TRBD1 aligns across 7 bases. This CDR3 is built from 14 residues. J was trimmed by 9 bases and V by 8 bases; bases with no gene match: 10. Germline V gene sequence: CDR1 MNHEY, CDR2 SMNVEV (reference sequence). The CDR3 DNA reads TGTGCCAGCCGCTTTGGGACAGATCCTTCACCCCTCCACTTT. Its protein is CASRFGTDPSPLHF.

The chain uses TRBV7-2 and TRBJ1-4, with a tentative D call TRBD1 (6 bases). Germline CDR1 and CDR2: SGHTA and FQGNSA. V was shortened by 5 bases and J by 7 bases, with 17 bases between the two germline ends. This CDR3 spans 15 amino acids. The CDR3 coding sequence is TGTGCCAGCAGCCCCCTTGGGGGGGGCGGTGAAAAACTGTTTTTT. Protein product: CASSPLGGGGEKLFF.

This chain connects TRBV11-1 to TRBJ2-2; 9 nucleotides match TRBD1. V gave up 5 bases and J gave up 1 base; unmatched junction bases: 5. This CDR3 contains 16 residues. Germline loops: CDR1 SGHAT, CDR2 FQDESV (reference sequence). CDR3 protein: CASSPDRGGNTGELFF. The CDR3 DNA is TGTGCCAGCAGCCCGGACAGGGGAGGGAACACCGGGGAGCTGTTTTTT.

A single count supports this clone. This chain's CDR3 is CASSVEASSNQPQHF. DNA of the CDR3: TGTGCCAGCAGCGTCGAAGCGAGCAGCAATCAGCCCCAGCATTTT. The chain combines TRBV9 with TRBJ1-5; D unclear. Germline values: CDR1 SGDLS, CDR2 YYNGEE. V lost 2 bases, J lost 1 base, and 10 bases lay in between. CDR3 size: 15 residues.

The rearrangement links TRBV18 to TRBJ1-4; D is ambiguous. Trimming removed 3 bases at V and 6 bases at J, with 11 bases between. The CDR3 covers 14 residues. Germline values: CDR1 KGHSH, CDR2 LQKENI. The CDR3 region is CASSPWQEDEKLFF. The CDR3 DNA reads as TGTGCCAGCTCACCCTGGCAGGAAGATGAAAAACTGTTTTTT.

This chain links TRBV7-9 with TRBJ1-5; possibly TRBD1 for D (5 bases). V shed 2 bases and J shed 4 bases, with 9 bases lying between them. CDR1 is SEHNR and CDR2 is FQNEAQ in the germline V gene (reference sequence). The CDR3 has 14 residues. The DNA of the CDR3 is TGTGCCAGCAGCTTAACGGGACTTAATCAGCCCCAGCATTTT. Protein: CASSLTGLNQPQHF.

The genes are TRBV19 and TRBJ2-7; D might be TRBD1 (5 bases). This CDR3 is 13 amino acids long. Trimming removed 3 bases at V and 3 bases at J, with 9 bases between. The germline V gene encodes CDR1 LNHDA and CDR2 SQIVND (reference sequence). CDR3 nucleotides: TGTGCCAGTAGTATGGACAATTTCTACGAGCAGTACTTC. Residues: CASSMDNFYEQYF.

This clone was counted between two and nine times. The chain is built from TRBV5-1 and TRBJ2-1; tentatively, D is TRBD2 (6 bases). The germline V gene encodes CDR1 SGHRS and CDR2 YFSETQ. Deletions cut 0 bases from V and 4 bases from J, with 14 bases between. This CDR3 spans 16 amino acids. The CDR3: CASSLEGRSLYNEQFF. The DNA for the CDR3 is TGCGCCAGCAGCTTGGAAGGGAGGTCCCTGTACAATGAGCAGTTCTTC.

This chain connects TRBV7-2 to TRBJ1-2; D gene unclear. V lost 0 bases to trimming and J lost 8 bases, with 10 bases between them. The CDR3 contains 13 residues. Per the germline V gene, CDR1 is SGHTA and CDR2 is FQGNSA. The CDR3 loop reads CASSLAPRWGYTF. The DNA for the CDR3 is TGTGCCAGCAGCTTAGCCCCCAGGTGGGGCTACACCTTC.

The chain uses TRBV10-3 and TRBJ1-2; tentatively, D is TRBD1 (5 bases). The CDR3 runs to 14 residues. Germline loops: CDR1 ENHRY, CDR2 SYGVKD. Trimming stripped 3 bases from V and 7 bases from J, with 15 bases between. Here the CDR3 DNA reads TGTGCCATCAGTGAACAGGACCCCAGAAGTGGCTACACCTTC. This encodes CAISEQDPRSGYTF.

This clone was seen only a few times. This chain uses TRBV7-2 with TRBJ2-2; 7 nucleotides match TRBD1. CDR3 size: 14 residues. Per the germline V gene, CDR1 is SGHTA and CDR2 is FQGNSA. Trimming cost V 2 bases and J 4 bases; bases outside gene matches: 1. In DNA form, the CDR3 reads TGTGCCAGCAGCTTAACAGGGGCCACCGGGGAGCTGTTTTTT. This gives the protein CASSLTGATGELFF.

This rearrangement joins TRBV5-1 to TRBJ2-2; 8 nucleotides line up with TRBD1. V dropped 4 bases and J dropped 1; count of bases not matched to a gene: 6. The CDR3 spans 16 residues. Germline V gives CDR1 SGHRS, CDR2 YFSETQ. This CDR3 reads CASSRAGTGNTGELFF. The CDR3, as DNA: TGCGCCAGCAGCAGAGCCGGGACAGGGAACACCGGGGAGCTGTTTTTT.

The rearrangement joins TRBV7-9 to TRBJ2-7; 8 positions agree with TRBD2. Germline assignment: CDR1 SEHNR and CDR2 FQNEAQ (reference sequence). J lost 3 bases, V lost 5 bases, and 12 bases had no gene match. The CDR3 runs to 16 residues. CDR3 region: CASSPYGGAAFYEQYF. As DNA, the CDR3 is TGTGCCAGCAGCCCGTACGGGGGGGCCGCTTTCTACGAGCAGTACTTC.

V gene TRBV5-1 combines with J gene TRBJ2-3, with TRBD1 matching 7 bases. The ends lost 2 bases at V and 1 base at J; junction bases unmatched: 7. CDR1 is SGHRS, CDR2 YFSETQ, per germline. This CDR3 spans 16 amino acids. CDR3 in DNA: TGCGCCAGCAGCTTAAGGGGGCAGGAACGCACAGATACGCAGTATTTT. Its protein product is CASSLRGQERTDTQYF.

This clone was recorded only once. The chain combines TRBV19 with TRBJ2-5, with D possibly being TRBD1 (6 bases). V was trimmed by 5 bases and J by 0 bases, leaving 16 bases between them. In germline, CDR1 is LNHDA, CDR2 SQIVND (reference sequence). CDR3 length: 16 residues. The CDR3 sequence: CASSLRTAQYQETQYF. The DNA for the CDR3 is TGTGCCAGTAGTCTCCGGACAGCGCAGTACCAAGAGACCCAGTACTTC.